These 24 T cell receptor beta chains came from one sample sequenced in a study of CD8 T cells in Susac syndrome. RNA in amounts of 0.5 to 1 ug was reverse transcribed with random hexamers. TCRdb recomputed calls from the immunoSEQ multiplex PCR reads with MiXCR, one row per CDR3 protein. Altogether roughly 250,000 distinct CDR3 sequences are present, 90% to 96% being singletons, with the ten largest covering 0.08% to 0.11%. What was sequenced was CD4+ T cells from PBMCs. The receptor source for this set is a human donor with Susac syndrome.

The genes are TRBV29-1 and TRBJ1-1, with TRBD1 identical over 10 bases. The CDR3 runs 14 residues. V shed 4 bases and J 5 bases; nucleotides not matched to a gene: 7. Germline V gene sequence: CDR1 SQVTM, CDR2 ANQGSEA. Written as DNA, the CDR3 is TGCAGCGTTGTTTGGACAGGGGGGAGGACTGAAGCTTTCTTT. Translating it yields CSVVWTGGRTEAFF. Based on the CDR3 plus reference TRBV29-1 and TRBJ1-1, the full variable domain is SAVISQKPSRDICQRGTSLTIQCQVDSQVTMMFWYRQQPGQSLTLIATANQGSEATYESGFVIDKFPISRPNLTFSTLTVSNMSPEDSSIYLCSVVWTGGRTEAFFGQGTRLTVV.

To note about this clonotype: One junction end does not reproduce the germline sequence, and a read error may be involved. V usage is TRBV29-1 and J usage is TRBJ2-2; 10 nucleotides agree with TRBD2. Germline lookup yields CDR1 SQVTM and CDR2 ANQGSEA. The CDR3 covers 15 residues. The CDR3 region is CSAERTSGNTGELFF. CDR3 nucleotide sequence: TGCAGCGCTGAACGGACTAGCGGGAACACCGGGGAGCTGTTTTTT.

The V and J genes are TRBV27 and TRBJ2-3, with D hard to call. The V end was cut by 2 bases, the J end by 2 bases, with 8 bases between. The germline V gene has CDR1 MNHEY and CDR2 SMNVEV (reference sequence). CDR3 size: 14 residues. CDR3 nucleotide sequence: TGTGCCAGCAGTTTACACAGAATCACAGATACGCAGTATTTT. Protein sequence: CASSLHRITDTQYF.

This sequence joins TRBV5-1 and TRBJ1-5; tentative D call: TRBD1 (5 bases). V was pared by 4 bases and J by 1 base, with 15 bases between. Germline lookup yields CDR1 SGHRS and CDR2 YFSETQ. The length of the CDR3 is 16 residues. The DNA for the CDR3 is TGCGCCAGCAGCCCAACCGGGACGGCGAGCAATCAGCCCCAGCATTTT. Its translation: CASSPTGTASNQPQHF.

The rearrangement links TRBV29-1 to TRBJ2-1, with 11 bases lining up with TRBD1. Germline V lookup: CDR1 SQVTM, CDR2 ANQGSEA. The CDR3 consists of 13 residues. J was trimmed by 5 bases and V by 8 bases; bases with no gene match: 5. CDR3 DNA: TGCAGCCCTGGACAGGGGGCTAACAATGAGCAGTTCTTC. This encodes CSPGQGANNEQFF.

This sequence joins TRBV14 and TRBJ1-2; TRBD1 might be the D (5 bases). The CDR3 length is 15 residues. The ends were cut back, 5 bases at V and 1 base at J, with 14 bases in the middle. Germline CDR1 reads SGHDN; CDR2 reads FVKESK. The CDR3 DNA reads as TGTGCCAGCAGCTCGACAGAAGATCGTAACTATGGCTACACCTTC. It yields the protein CASSSTEDRNYGYTF.

The rearrangement links TRBV7-9 to TRBJ2-5; possibly TRBD1 for D (6 bases). The V end was cut by 5 bases, the J end by 0 bases, with 16 bases between. The CDR3 consists of 16 residues. Looked up from germline, CDR1 is SEHNR and CDR2 is FQNEAQ (reference sequence). Here the CDR3 reads CASSQPPGTHQETQYF. As DNA, the CDR3 is TGTGCCAGCAGCCAACCCCCCGGGACACACCAAGAGACCCAGTACTTC. Full variable domain (rest looked up from reference TRBV7-9 and TRBJ2-5): DTGVSQNPRHKITKRGQNVTFRCDPISEHNRLYWYRQTLGQGPEFLTYFQNEAQLEKSRLLSDRFSAERPKGSFSTLEIQRTEQGDSAMYLCASSQPPGTHQETQYFGPGTRLLVL.

This clonotype was detected once. The chain carries TRBV7-3 and TRBJ2-4; D may be TRBD1 or TRBD2 (5 bases each). V was shortened by 2 bases and J by 0 bases, with 8 bases between the two germline ends. CDR1 is SGHTA and CDR2 is FQGTGA in the germline V gene. This CDR3 is 15 amino acids long. CDR3: CASSLSGGAKNIQYF. CDR3 coding DNA: TGTGCCAGCAGCTTATCTGGGGGAGCCAAAAACATTCAGTACTTC.

This sequence joins TRBV4-1 and TRBJ2-1; D is possibly TRBD1 or TRBD2 (5 bases each). Germline CDR1 is MGHRA and CDR2 is YSYEKL. V was cut by 4 bases and J by 5 bases, with 18 bases left in between. The length of the CDR3 is 16 residues. CDR3 in amino acids: CASSRPLRDLNNEQFF. The CDR3 DNA reads as TGCGCCAGCAGCCGCCCTCTACGGGACCTTAACAATGAGCAGTTCTTC.

This chain uses TRBV7-8 with TRBJ1-2, with a tentative D call TRBD1 (5 bases). Germline lookup yields CDR1 SGHVS and CDR2 FQNEAQ. Trimming took 5 bases from V and 7 from J, leaving 20 bases between them. CDR3 length equals 15 residues. The CDR3: CASSPLLGTGGGYTF. CDR3 nucleotides: TGTGCCAGCAGCCCGCTTTTAGGGACCGGGGGTGGCTACACCTTC.

The J gene is TRBJ2-1, the V gene TRBV11-3, with 9 nucleotides matching TRBD2. The CDR3 has 15 residues. Germline values: CDR1 SGHNT, CDR2 YENEEA. V lost 0 bases and J lost 9; bases outside the gene matches: 6. CDR3 sequence (DNA): TGTGCCAGCAGCTTAGAATTTAGCGGGAGTAGTGAGCAGTTCTTC. This gives the protein CASSLEFSGSSEQFF.

This clonotype was detected once. The gene calls are TRBV29-1 and TRBJ2-4; D might be TRBD1 (5 bases). The V end lost 6 bases, the J end lost 0 bases, and 12 bases lay between the germline ends. This CDR3 comprises 14 residues. Looked up from germline, CDR1 is SQVTM and CDR2 is ANQGSEA. CDR3 bases: TGCAGCGTCAAACAGGATCCAGCCAAAAACATTCAGTACTTC. This gives the protein CSVKQDPAKNIQYF. Based on the CDR3 plus reference TRBV29-1 and TRBJ2-4, the full variable domain is SAVISQKPSRDICQRGTSLTIQCQVDSQVTMMFWYRQQPGQSLTLIATANQGSEATYESGFVIDKFPISRPNLTFSTLTVSNMSPEDSSIYLCSVKQDPAKNIQYFGAGTRLSVL.

The chain couples TRBV7-3 to TRBJ2-7, with 11 nucleotides matching TRBD1. The CDR3 has 14 amino acids. V lost 7 bases, J lost 3 bases, and 5 bases stayed unmatched. Germline V gene data show CDR1 as SGHTA and CDR2 as FQGTGA. This chain's CDR3 is CASTPDRGLYEQYF. CDR3 DNA: TGTGCCAGCACCCCGGACAGGGGGCTCTACGAGCAGTACTTC. Complete variable domain (other parts from reference TRBV7-3 and TRBJ2-7): GAGVSQTPSNKVTEKGKYVELRCDPISGHTALYWYRQSLGQGPEFLIYFQGTGAADDSGLPNDRFFAVRPEGSVSTLKIQRTERGDSAVYLCASTPDRGLYEQYFGPGTRLTVT.

The V gene is TRBV14, the J gene TRBJ2-7; 14 nucleotides line up with TRBD2. V was clipped by 0 bases and J by 0 bases; unmatched bases: 4. Germline CDR1 is SGHDN and CDR2 is FVKESK. The CDR3 covers 18 residues. The CDR3 reads CASSQDEGLAGASYEQYF. The CDR3 bases are TGTGCCAGCAGCCAAGATGAGGGACTAGCGGGAGCCTCCTACGAGCAGTACTTC.

The genes are TRBV21-1 and TRBJ1-1; whether TRBD1, the table's D call, matches the DNA was not checked. TRBV21-1 is termed a pseudogene. The CDR3 is 18 amino acids. CDR3 protein: CASTGYGTFPALGTEAFF. For the CDR3, the DNA is TGTGCCAGCACTGGATACGGGACGTTCCCCGCTCTCGGCACTGAAGCTTTCTTT.

This chain joins TRBV7-3 and TRBJ2-3, with TRBD1 identical over 7 bases. The CDR3 is made up of 16 amino acids. J lost 1 base, V lost 4 bases, and 8 bases had no gene match. Germline V gives CDR1 SGHTA, CDR2 FQGTGA. The CDR3 loop is CASSSTPGQRTDTQYF. In DNA, the CDR3 is TGTGCCAGCAGCTCAACACCGGGACAGCGCACAGATACGCAGTATTTT.

The chain carries TRBV14 and TRBJ2-7; no reliable D call. Germline V CDR1 and CDR2: SGHDN, FVKESK. V gave up 4 bases and J gave up 6 bases, with 13 bases separating them. The length of the CDR3 is 13 residues. The CDR3 DNA sequence: TGTGCCAGCAGCCCTAGTCGACTTGGCGAGCAGTACTTC. This translates into CASSPSRLGEQYF.

To note about this clonotype: Mismatch with germline at one junction end may stem from a read error. The chain recombines TRBV5-4 with TRBJ1-1; D remains unclear. Germline V gene data show CDR1 as SGHNT and CDR2 as YYREEE (reference sequence). The CDR3 consists of 13 residues. CDR3 protein: CASRLGLNTEAFF. CDR3 coding DNA: TGTGCCAGCAGATTGGGTCTGAACACTGAAGCTTTCTTT.

This chain connects TRBV7-9 to TRBJ2-3, with D tentatively TRBD2 (5 bases). This CDR3 has 15 residues. V was trimmed by 2 bases and J by 0 bases, leaving 9 bases between them. CDR1 is SEHNR, CDR2 FQNEAQ, per germline (reference sequence). The CDR3 DNA reads TGTGCCAGCAGCTTATTAGCGCCAAGCACAGATACGCAGTATTTT. Protein sequence: CASSLLAPSTDTQYF.

The chain combines TRBV29-1 with TRBJ2-1; 7 bases are shared with TRBD2. The J segment lost 9 bases and the V segment lost 3 bases, leaving 11 bases of the junction unmatched. The CDR3 covers 14 residues. Germline CDR1 SQVTM, CDR2 ANQGSEA. The CDR3 protein is CSVDRRLALGEQFF. CDR3 DNA sequence: TGCAGCGTTGATAGGCGACTAGCCTTGGGTGAGCAGTTCTTC.

This rearrangement joins TRBV12-3 or TRBV12-4 to TRBJ1-2, with TRBD1 matching over 8 bases. V shed 3 bases and J 5 bases; nucleotides not matched to a gene: 14. The CDR3 sequence is 17 residues long. In nucleotides, the CDR3 is TGTGCCAGCAGTTTGGGGTCTGCAGGACAGGGAGGGTATGGCTACACCTTC. This codes for CASSLGSAGQGGYGYTF.

V and J are TRBV30 and TRBJ1-5; maybe TRBD1 (6 bases). Per germline, CDR1 GTSNPN and CDR2 SVGIG (reference sequence). The CDR3 loop spans 17 amino acids. The V and J ends lost 2 bases and 4 bases respectively, with 21 bases between them. The chain's CDR3 is CAWSSGWDNRENQPQHF. CDR3 nucleotides: TGTGCCTGGAGTAGCGGTTGGGATAACAGGGAAAATCAGCCCCAGCATTTT.

This CDR3 is CSAREAVSNQPQHF. The CDR3 DNA reads as TGCAGTGCCCGTGAGGCGGTGAGCAATCAGCCCCAGCATTTT. The chain is built from TRBV20-1 and TRBJ1-5; no definite D call. Trimming left V 6 bases short and J 1 base short, with 13 bases between. CDR3 length: 14 residues. Looked up from germline, CDR1 is DFQATT and CDR2 is SNEGSKA (reference sequence).

This rearrangement joins TRBV30 to TRBJ2-2; unclear D gene. CDR3 length: 13 residues. V lost 1 base and J lost 5, with 8 bases in between. Germline V gene sequence: CDR1 GTSNPN, CDR2 SVGIG (reference sequence). DNA for the CDR3: TGTGCCTGGAGTGAAGGGTGGACCGGGGAGCTGTTTTTT. Its translation: CAWSEGWTGELFF. The full variable domain, its missing parts supplied by reference TRBV30 and TRBJ2-2, is SQTIHQWPATLVQPVGSPLSLECTVEGTSNPNLYWYRQAAGRGLQLLFYSVGIGQISSEVPQNLSASRPQDRQFILSSKKLLLSDSGFYLCAWSEGWTGELFFGEGSRLTVL.